These 19 T cell receptor beta chains were all obtained from the same sample, sequenced in a study of T cell responses to AZD1222 COVID-19 vaccine (dated by TCRdb to about 2021). The sample's time point, from its label and the paper: baseline before first vaccination. The treatment or condition label here, explained by the study, means: meningococcal conjugate vaccine given as trial control. The method behind the library was the immunoSEQ multiplex PCR assay. TCRdb took this table from immuneACCESS and kept in-frame rearrangements with V and J called. Such tables lack part of the clones; where checked against another copy, unresolved V genes explain under half of the gap, and the rest is unexplained. The sample profile shows some 120,000 clones; 70% to 90% of them were found once. 3% to 4.5% of the sample rests with the top ten. The material sequenced was peripheral blood, taken on day 0 of MenACWY control vaccination. These receptors were taken from an adult in good health.

The chain uses TRBV28 and TRBJ2-7, with D possibly TRBD2 on 5 matching bases. CDR1 is MDHEN and CDR2 is SYDVKM in the germline V gene. The CDR3 has 14 residues. V was clipped by 6 bases and J by 0 bases, with 12 bases between them. For the CDR3, the DNA is TGTGCCAGCAGCGACCTTGGGAGCTCCTACGAGCAGTACTTC. Translated: CASSDLGSSYEQYF.

The J gene is TRBJ1-1, the V gene TRBV19; TRBD1 agrees at 10 bases. Germline CDR1 is LNHDA and CDR2 is SQIVND (reference sequence). V lost 3 bases to trimming and J lost 4 bases; unmatched junction nucleotides: 11. This CDR3 contains 17 residues. In DNA, the CDR3 is TGTGCCAGTAGTATCTCGGGGACAGGGGCGTCGGGCACTGAAGCTTTCTTT. Protein product: CASSISGTGASGTEAFF.

This clone was counted only a few times. The chain links TRBV6-5 to TRBJ2-3; unclear D gene. CDR3 length equals 13 residues. V was trimmed by 5 bases and J by 2 bases, leaving 8 bases between them. Germline assignment: CDR1 MNHEY and CDR2 SVGAGI. Here the CDR3 reads CASSSPDTDTQYF. DNA for the CDR3: TGTGCCAGCAGTAGCCCGGACACAGATACGCAGTATTTT.

The J gene is TRBJ1-2, the V gene TRBV29-1, with a possible D match to TRBD1 (6 bases). Germline CDR1 and CDR2: SQVTM and ANQGSEA. V was cut by 3 bases and J by 7 bases, with 9 bases left in between. The CDR3 extends over 11 amino acids. In DNA form, the CDR3 reads TGCAGCGTTGAGGGGGCATTTGGCTACACCTTC. Translating gives CSVEGAFGYTF.

The V and J genes are TRBV5-1 and TRBJ2-1; TRBD2 aligns across 9 bases. The CDR3 consists of 16 residues. Germline V gene sequence: CDR1 SGHRS, CDR2 YFSETQ. The V gene end was trimmed by 4 bases and the J gene end by 0 bases; junction bases not matched to a gene: 5. The DNA for the CDR3 is TGCGCCAGCAGCCTGCTAGCGGGGAGCTCCTACAATGAGCAGTTCTTC. Its translation is CASSLLAGSSYNEQFF.

This clone was recorded once. The chain recombines TRBV29-1 with TRBJ1-5, with D tentatively TRBD1 (5 bases). Per germline, CDR1 SQVTM and CDR2 ANQGSEA. This CDR3 comprises 13 residues. V was trimmed by 4 bases and J by 4 bases, leaving 11 bases between them. CDR3 nucleotides: TGCAGCGTTGTAGGGGACGTGAATCAGCCCCAGCATTTT. Its protein is CSVVGDVNQPQHF. Drawing the rest from reference TRBV29-1 and TRBJ1-5, the complete variable domain is SAVISQKPSRDICQRGTSLTIQCQVDSQVTMMFWYRQQPGQSLTLIATANQGSEATYESGFVIDKFPISRPNLTFSTLTVSNMSPEDSSIYLCSVVGDVNQPQHFGDGTRLSIL.

The chain is built from TRBV12-3 or TRBV12-4 and TRBJ1-6; no clear D. Deletions cut 4 bases from V and 13 bases from J, with 14 bases between. The CDR3 spans 13 residues. CDR3 coding DNA: TGTGCCAGCAGTTCCCGGACTGTTTCTCCCCTCCACTTT. As protein: CASSSRTVSPLHF.

The rearrangement uses TRBV5-4 and TRBJ2-5; the match to TRBD2 covers 12 bases. After removal of 4 bases from V and 8 bases from J, the junction contained 18 bases not matched to a gene. The V gene's germline CDR1 is SGHNT and CDR2 YYREEE (reference sequence). The CDR3 runs 18 residues. CDR3 nucleotides: TGTGCCAGCAGCAAGGCAAGACTAGCGGGGGCCGGTGATGTCACCCAGTACTTC. This sequence encodes CASSKARLAGAGDVTQYF. Together with reference TRBV5-4 and TRBJ2-5, the CDR3 gives the full variable domain: ETGVTQSPTHLIKTRGQQVTLRCSSQSGHNTVSWYQQALGQGPQFIFQYYREEENGRGNFPPRFSGLQFPNYSSELNVNALELDDSALYLCASSKARLAGAGDVTQYFGPGTRLLVL.

The rearrangement joins TRBV7-9 to TRBJ1-2, with 7 bases that match TRBD1. Per the germline V gene, CDR1 is SEHNR and CDR2 is FQNEAQ (reference sequence). The J segment lost 4 bases and the V segment lost 4 bases, leaving 9 bases of the junction unmatched. The CDR3 contains 15 residues. CDR3 sequence: CASSSSGTATYGYTF. The CDR3 DNA follows: TGTGCCAGCAGCTCCTCCGGGACAGCGACCTATGGCTACACCTTC.

The CDR3 here is CASSPGQGVSGELFF. CDR3 sequence (DNA): TGTGCCAGCAGTCCCGGACAGGGAGTGAGCGGGGAGCTGTTTTTT. The chain carries TRBV6-5 and TRBJ2-2; TRBD1 matches at 8 bases. The CDR3 covers 15 residues. The trim removed 5 bases at V and 7 bases at J, leaving 9 bases unmatched. Germline CDR1 is MNHEY and CDR2 is SVGAGI.

This rearrangement joins TRBV9 to TRBJ1-4, with TRBD1 matching over 7 bases. This CDR3 has 15 amino acids. The germline V gene has CDR1 SGDLS and CDR2 YYNGEE. The J segment lost 4 bases and the V segment lost 3 bases, leaving 6 bases of the junction unmatched. This chain's CDR3 is CASSARDSINEKLFF. CDR3 nucleotide sequence: TGTGCCAGCAGCGCAAGGGACAGCATTAATGAAAAACTGTTTTTT.

V is TRBV18 and J is TRBJ2-2; D uncertain. Germline CDR1 KGHSH, CDR2 LQKENI. This CDR3 has 16 amino acids. Trimming cost V 3 bases and J 0 bases, with 11 bases left between them. The CDR3 nucleotides are TGTGCCAGCTCACCTTCCCTTAGCCCGAACACCGGGGAGCTGTTTTTT. Amino acid sequence: CASSPSLSPNTGELFF.

The chain joins TRBV29-1 to TRBJ1-2; no firm D call. The germline V and J ends were trimmed by 7 bases and 4 bases, with 13 bases remaining between them. CDR1 and CDR2 (germline): SQVTM, ANQGSEA. CDR3 size: 12 residues. The DNA of the CDR3 is TGCAGCGGATATACAGAGAGCTATGGCTACACCTTC. It is translated as CSGYTESYGYTF.

V usage is TRBV2 and J usage is TRBJ1-5; D is possibly TRBD1 (6 bases). The CDR3 has 15 amino acids. Between the trimmed V and J ends, which lost 2 bases and 2 bases, there was a span of 10 bases. Germline V lookup: CDR1 SNHLY, CDR2 FYNNEI. The CDR3 spells CASSEQGLGNQPQHF. Written as DNA, the CDR3 is TGTGCCAGCAGTGAACAGGGGTTGGGCAATCAGCCCCAGCATTTT.

This clone was detected many times. The rearrangement links TRBV7-9 to TRBJ1-1; TRBD1 matches at 8 bases. This CDR3 comprises 14 residues. Trimming took 6 bases from V and 1 from J; bases not matched to a gene: 4. The germline gives CDR1 SEHNR, CDR2 FQNEAQ (reference sequence). CDR3 nucleotides: TGTGCCAGCAGGGCCGGGACAGGGAACACTGAAGCTTTCTTT. This translates into CASRAGTGNTEAFF.

This clone was observed a few times. The chain carries TRBV7-9 and TRBJ1-2; TRBD1 might be the D (6 bases). This CDR3 contains 13 residues. CDR1 is SEHNR and CDR2 is FQNEAQ in the germline V gene (reference sequence). V was shortened by 6 bases and J by 3 bases, with 11 bases between the two germline ends. The CDR3 DNA sequence: TGTGCCAGCAGTGTGGGGGCCTACTATGGCTACACCTTC. Protein sequence: CASSVGAYYGYTF.

The V gene is TRBV19, the J gene TRBJ1-5; 11 nucleotides agree with TRBD1. Germline CDR1 and CDR2: LNHDA and SQIVND (reference sequence). The length of the CDR3 is 17 residues. Germline trimming cut 7 bases from V and 7 bases from J; bases unmatched to any gene: 15. The CDR3 protein is CASIHTGTGGAGQPQHF. Here the CDR3 DNA reads TGTGCCAGTATCCATACCGGGACAGGGGGGGCCGGGCAGCCCCAGCATTTT.

V is TRBV7-2 and J is TRBJ2-4; 12 bases are shared with TRBD2. Trimming took 5 bases from V and 0 from J; bases not matched to a gene: 5. The CDR3 contains 17 residues. Per germline, CDR1 SGHTA and CDR2 FQGNSA. DNA for the CDR3: TGTGCCAGCAGCCTACAGACTAGCGGGGGAGCCAAAAACATTCAGTACTTC. Protein: CASSLQTSGGAKNIQYF.

The V call is TRBV3-1 (or the pseudogene TRBV3-2), the J call TRBJ2-7; D may match TRBD1 or TRBD2 (5 bases each). Germline assignment: CDR1 LGHDT and CDR2 YNNKEL (reference sequence). The CDR3 totals 17 residues. The germline V and J ends were trimmed by 7 bases and 1 base, with 23 bases remaining between them. CDR3: CASNARDGSKVSYEQYF. The CDR3 DNA sequence: TGTGCCAGCAACGCCCGGGACGGCTCGAAGGTTTCCTACGAGCAGTACTTC.